One sample yielded the 27 T cell receptor beta chains listed below, sequenced in a study of PD-L1 blockade in urothelial cancer. TCRdb keeps only in-frame clones here, not all; method: immunoSEQ multiplex PCR. The sample carries 70,000 or so clones, around 80% recorded once. The material was PBMCs, obtained around atezolizumab (anti-PD-L1) treatment. The receptor source for this set is a man between 65 and 80 years old with urothelial cancer.

V usage is TRBV5-1 and J usage is TRBJ2-1; no clear D. There are 16 residues in the CDR3. Germline CDR1 SGHRS, CDR2 YFSETQ. The germline V and J ends were trimmed by 1 base and 6 bases, with 17 bases remaining between them. CDR3 DNA: TGCGCCAGCAGCTTGAGAGCCCAGGTATCTGGCAATGAGCAGTTCTTC. It yields the protein CASSLRAQVSGNEQFF.

The chain carries TRBV30 and TRBJ2-2, with 7 nucleotides matching TRBD2. With V trimmed by 0 bases and J by 0 bases, 10 bases remained unmatched. Germline values: CDR1 GTSNPN, CDR2 SVGIG (reference sequence). The CDR3 is 18 residues long. The CDR3, as DNA: TGTGCCTGGAGTGTAAGTCCTAGCGGCTACGCGAACACCGGGGAGCTGTTTTTT. Amino acids: CAWSVSPSGYANTGELFF.

The rearrangement uses TRBV4-1 and TRBJ2-1; D gene unclear. In germline, CDR1 is MGHRA, CDR2 YSYEKL. The CDR3 is 13 amino acids. Trimming stripped 0 bases from V and 11 bases from J, with 11 bases between. The CDR3 protein is CASSQENASQQFF. CDR3 coding DNA: TGCGCCAGCAGCCAAGAGAATGCTAGTCAGCAGTTCTTC.

The chain couples TRBV18 to TRBJ2-3; D is unclear. Deletions cut 1 base from V and 4 bases from J, with 18 bases between. The germline V gene encodes CDR1 KGHSH and CDR2 LQKENI. This CDR3 has 17 amino acids. CDR3 DNA: TGTGCCAGCTCACCACTATCCGGCGGTACAATCCCAGATACGCAGTATTTT. Translation: CASSPLSGGTIPDTQYF.

This chain connects TRBV2 to TRBJ2-5; 9 bases map to TRBD1. Germline-derived CDR1 and CDR2 are SNHLY and FYNNEI. Trimming cost V 3 bases and J 5 bases; bases outside gene matches: 10. The CDR3 is made up of 16 amino acids. The CDR3 DNA is TGTGCCAGCAGTGATTTCGGGACAGGGAGGGGGGAGACCCAGTACTTC. Its translation is CASSDFGTGRGETQYF. The variable domain in full, completed from reference TRBV2 and TRBJ2-5, reads EPEVTQTPSHQVTQMGQEVILRCVPISNHLYFYWYRQILGQKVEFLVSFYNNEISEKSEIFDDQFSVERPDGSNFTLKIRSTKLEDSAMYFCASSDFGTGRGETQYFGPGTRLLVL.

This chain uses TRBV5-1 with TRBJ1-2; 8 nucleotides agree with TRBD1. The CDR3 runs 15 residues. V trimming: 1 base; J trimming: 8 bases; junction bases outside the gene matches: 10. CDR1 is SGHRS and CDR2 is YFSETQ in the germline V gene. The CDR3 nucleotides read TGCGCCAGCAGCTTGTCCCTGACAGGGGCGGACGGCTACACCTTC. As protein: CASSLSLTGADGYTF.

This chain links TRBV27 with TRBJ2-3; D may be TRBD1 (5 bases). The CDR3 length is 15 residues. V was pared by 3 bases and J by 3 bases, with 13 bases between. Germline V gene data show CDR1 as MNHEY and CDR2 as SMNVEV (reference sequence). The CDR3 DNA is TGTGCCAGCAGTTTGCAGGGCTCTACGACAGATACGCAGTATTTT. Translated: CASSLQGSTTDTQYF.

This clone was counted only a few times. The chain uses TRBV19 and TRBJ1-2; 7 bases line up with TRBD1. This CDR3 contains 16 residues. V shed 4 bases and J 3 bases; nucleotides not matched to a gene: 11. Germline assignment: CDR1 LNHDA and CDR2 SQIVND (reference sequence). The CDR3 is CASSTDRSSAYYGYTF. Written as DNA, the CDR3 is TGTGCCAGTAGTACGGACAGGAGCAGTGCTTACTATGGCTACACCTTC. Filled out from reference TRBV19 and TRBJ1-2, the complete variable domain reads DGGITQSPKYLFRKEGQNVTLSCEQNLNHDAMYWYRQDPGQGLRLIYYSQIVNDFQKGDIAEGYSVSREKKESFPLTVTSAQKNPTAFYLCASSTDRSSAYYGYTFGSGTRLTVV.

The chain combines TRBV25-1 with TRBJ2-1, with D perhaps matching TRBD2 (6 bases). The germline V gene has CDR1 MGHDK and CDR2 SYGVNS. The CDR3 is made up of 14 amino acids. The V gene lost 7 bases and the J gene lost 6 bases, with 16 bases spanning the gap. The CDR3 reads CASTLSGLRNEQFF. CDR3 sequence (DNA): TGTGCCAGCACCCTTTCGGGACTTCGCAATGAGCAGTTCTTC. Looking up the rest from reference TRBV25-1 and TRBJ2-1 gives the full variable domain: EADIYQTPRYLVIGTGKKITLECSQTMGHDKMYWYQQDPGMELHLIHYSYGVNSTEKGDLSSESTVSRIRTEHFPLTLESARPSHTSQYLCASTLSGLRNEQFFGPGTRLTVL.

Only a few counts were recorded for this clone. This chain links TRBV20-1 with TRBJ1-1, with 7 bases aligning to TRBD1. Germline lookup yields CDR1 DFQATT and CDR2 SNEGSKA (reference sequence). The CDR3 spans 11 residues. After removal of 4 bases from V and 7 bases from J, the junction contained 3 bases not matched to a gene. Here the CDR3 DNA reads TGCAGTGCTACAAGGACAGGTGAAGCTTTCTTT. Encoded protein: CSATRTGEAFF.

This chain joins TRBV19 and TRBJ2-1; D is undetermined. Per germline, CDR1 LNHDA and CDR2 SQIVND (reference sequence). Trimming took off 2 bases at V and 0 bases at J, with 11 bases between the two ends. The CDR3 totals 16 residues. This CDR3 is CASSIPHLSSYNEQFF. DNA for the CDR3: TGTGCCAGTAGTATACCCCACTTGAGCTCCTACAATGAGCAGTTCTTC. Full variable domain (missing parts from reference TRBV19 and TRBJ2-1): DGGITQSPKYLFRKEGQNVTLSCEQNLNHDAMYWYRQDPGQGLRLIYYSQIVNDFQKGDIAEGYSVSREKKESFPLTVTSAQKNPTAFYLCASSIPHLSSYNEQFFGPGTRLTVL.

The chain joins TRBV7-8 to TRBJ2-7; D is possibly TRBD2 (5 bases). There are 16 residues in the CDR3. Trimming removed 6 bases from V and 2 bases from J, with 20 bases in between. The germline CDR1 and CDR2 sequences are SGHVS and FQNEAQ. The CDR3 bases are TGTGCCAGCAGACCCGGGCCGACAAGCGGCCCCTACGAGCAGTACTTC. It specifies CASRPGPTSGPYEQYF.

This clone was picked up a small number of times. This chain connects TRBV5-1 to TRBJ2-3; a weak D match, TRBD1 (6 bases). Germline V lookup: CDR1 SGHRS, CDR2 YFSETQ. The CDR3 totals 15 residues. Trimming removed 4 bases at V and 1 base at J, with 13 bases between. CDR3 sequence reads: CASSPQGRGTDTQYF. For the CDR3, the DNA is TGCGCCAGCAGCCCCCAGGGGCGGGGCACAGATACGCAGTATTTT.

This sequence joins TRBV7-9 and TRBJ1-2; no definite D call. This CDR3 is 16 amino acids long. Deletions cut 1 base from V and 4 bases from J, with 16 bases between. In germline, CDR1 is SEHNR, CDR2 FQNEAQ (reference sequence). The CDR3 nucleotides read TGTGCCAGCAGCTTAGAACGGGGTTCGGTCCTCTATGGCTACACCTTC. This translates into CASSLERGSVLYGYTF.

The chain has TRBV11-2 and TRBJ2-1, with 7 positions matching TRBD1. Trimming at V came to 3 bases and at J to 3 bases, leaving 5 bases not matched to a gene. CDR3 length: 15 amino acids. Germline V gives CDR1 SGHAT, CDR2 FQNNGV. Written as DNA, the CDR3 is TGTGCCAGCAGCTTCCGGGACAGCGTCTACAATGAGCAGTTCTTC. Translated, it gives CASSFRDSVYNEQFF.

Here the CDR3 reads CASSQRGQGRLNYEQYF. The CDR3 DNA is TGTGCCAGCAGCCAAAGGGGACAGGGGCGGCTAAACTACGAGCAGTACTTC. The J gene is TRBJ2-7, the V gene TRBV5-8; 10 bases line up with TRBD1. Looked up from germline, CDR1 is SGHTS and CDR2 is YDEGEE. The CDR3 contains 17 residues. The V segment lost 4 bases and the J segment 3 bases; nucleotides outside the gene matches: 13.

This clone appeared a single time. The rearrangement uses TRBV10-3 and TRBJ2-1, with 11 bases aligning to TRBD2. The CDR3 totals 15 residues. Germline CDR1 reads ENHRY; CDR2 reads SYGVKD. The J segment lost 6 bases and the V segment lost 6 bases, leaving 7 bases of the junction unmatched. The CDR3, as DNA: TGTGCCATCAGCTTACTAGCGGGAGATGGCAATGAGCAGTTCTTC. Encoded protein: CAISLLAGDGNEQFF.

This clone was picked up one time. The chain joins TRBV9 to TRBJ1-2; tentative D call: TRBD1 (6 bases). CDR1 is SGDLS, CDR2 YYNGEE, per germline. V lost 1 base and J lost 6, with 19 bases in between. CDR3 length: 16 residues. The CDR3 bases are TGTGCCAGCAGCGTAAGGCCCTCGCCAGGGGTGAATGGCTACACCTTC. It encodes CASSVRPSPGVNGYTF. The whole variable domain, remainder taken from reference TRBV9 and TRBJ1-2, is DSGVTQTPKHLITATGQRVTLRCSPRSGDLSVYWYQQSLDQGLQFLIQYYNGEERAKGNILERFSAQQFPDLHSELNLSSLELGDSALYFCASSVRPSPGVNGYTFGSGTRLTVV.

The chain combines TRBV11-2 with TRBJ2-5; no clear D. Trimming removed 4 bases from V and 5 bases from J, with 5 bases in between. Germline CDR1 and CDR2: SGHAT and FQNNGV. This CDR3 spans 11 amino acids. In DNA, the CDR3 is TGTGCCAGCAGCTCACAGGAGACCCAGTACTTC. It yields the protein CASSSQETQYF. Full variable domain (outside the CDR3, taken from reference TRBV11-2 and TRBJ2-5): EAGVAQSPRYKIIEKRQSVAFWCNPISGHATLYWYQQILGQGPKLLIQFQNNGVVDDSQLPKDRFSAERLKGVDSTLKIQPAKLEDSAVYLCASSSQETQYFGPGTRLLVL.

The gene calls are TRBV7-3 and TRBJ2-5, with D possibly TRBD2 on 6 matching bases. Trimming removed 2 bases at V and 5 bases at J, with 12 bases between. The CDR3 has 14 amino acids. The germline CDR1 and CDR2 sequences are SGHTA and FQGTGA. In nucleotides, the CDR3 is TGTGCCAGCAGCTTATACGGGAGACCCGAGACCCAGTACTTC. It specifies CASSLYGRPETQYF.

This chain links TRBV7-2 with TRBJ2-3; no reliable D call. V was shortened by 1 base and J by 2 bases, with 10 bases between the two germline ends. The CDR3 sequence is 15 residues long. Germline loops: CDR1 SGHTA, CDR2 FQGNSA. CDR3 nucleotide sequence: TGTGCCAGCAGCTTAGATATAGCTAACACAGATACGCAGTATTTT. Translation gives CASSLDIANTDTQYF.

V is TRBV5-1 and J is TRBJ2-2; 11 bases fit TRBD2. The CDR3 contains 15 residues. The V segment lost 6 bases and the J segment 6 bases; nucleotides outside the gene matches: 7. Per germline, CDR1 SGHRS and CDR2 YFSETQ. CDR3: CASNLLAGDAGELFF. The CDR3 bases are TGCGCCAGCAACCTACTAGCGGGAGATGCCGGGGAGCTGTTTTTT.

The V and J genes are TRBV19 and TRBJ2-7; 11 nucleotides line up with TRBD2. J lost 3 bases, V lost 6 bases, and 7 bases had no gene match. The length of the CDR3 is 15 residues. CDR1 is LNHDA, CDR2 SQIVND, per germline (reference sequence). CDR3 sequence: CASRGGLADLYEQYF. The CDR3 nucleotides are TGTGCCAGTAGGGGGGGACTAGCGGACCTCTACGAGCAGTACTTC.

The chain combines TRBV9 with TRBJ2-5, with 10 bases lining up with TRBD2. CDR1 is SGDLS and CDR2 is YYNGEE in the germline V gene. V was clipped by 0 bases and J by 1 base; unmatched bases: 0. This CDR3 has 15 residues. In nucleotides, the CDR3 is TGTGCCAGCAGCGTAGGGACTAGCGGCCAAGAGACCCAGTACTTC. It is translated as CASSVGTSGQETQYF.

The genes are TRBV7-2 and TRBJ2-1; a weak D match, TRBD1 (6 bases). This CDR3 has 14 residues. V dropped 5 bases and J dropped 8 bases, with 16 bases sitting between them. Germline CDR1 and CDR2: SGHTA and FQGNSA. CDR3: CASSPHGKGDEQFF. Written as DNA, the CDR3 is TGTGCCAGCAGCCCCCACGGGAAGGGGGATGAGCAGTTCTTC.

This clone showed up just once. This rearrangement joins TRBV19 to TRBJ2-1, with 10 bases identical to TRBD1. This CDR3 is built from 16 residues. Germline loops: CDR1 LNHDA, CDR2 SQIVND (reference sequence). V gave up 3 bases and J gave up 10 bases; unmatched junction bases: 12. DNA for the CDR3: TGTGCCAGTAGTATGGAGACAGGGGGCTTCTCCAGGGAGCAGTTCTTC. Translating it yields CASSMETGGFSREQFF.

The chain carries TRBV6-1 and TRBJ2-1; D perhaps matches TRBD2 (5 bases). Germline CDR1 MNHNS, CDR2 SASEGT. The CDR3 is 14 amino acids. V was shortened by 5 bases and J by 2 bases, with 10 bases between the two germline ends. CDR3 residues: CASSMVGAYNEQFF. For the CDR3, the DNA is TGTGCCAGCAGTATGGTGGGAGCCTACAATGAGCAGTTCTTC.